This T cell receptor beta chain was identified in a study of cytomegalovirus exposure and HLA in healthy donors (TCRdb year 2017). For context, the study as a whole: According to a later analysis, one platform produced both the roughly 130 validation repertoires and the 670 or so repertoires of the first cohort. The study aimed to test whether cataloging public T cell receptors could reveal signatures of past pathogen exposure. Besides the first cohort of around 670 subjects, a separate validation cohort made up of about 120 different subjects was used. High-throughput TCR immunosequencing, statistical association of individual TCRs with disease status, and machine learning were combined to predict cytomegalovirus infection status. Broader findings and caveats from the paper: Cytomegalovirus status was reported to be diagnosed by the classifier with high specificity and sensitivity in both the original and validation cohorts. Across donors, most TCR sequences were observed very rarely, whereas some public TCRs were present in many individuals. The validation cohort had no HLA typing available for a later analysis, so co-occurrence within that cohort was assessed over all 120 or so repertoires. The authors suggested that the approach could potentially be extended to other disease states and immunological phenotypes. A total of some 180 TCR beta chains were listed by the study as associated with cytomegalovirus. In vitro tests confirmed that three of the cytomegalovirus-associated TCR beta chains recognize cytomegalovirus antigens. Subsequent analysis determined that TCRs grouped into clusters in the first cohort also showed a tendency toward co-occurrence across the 120 validation repertoires, and roughly 95% of cluster scores exceeded 0.

Receptors were amplified or captured by the immunoSEQ multiplex PCR assay. Per the source publication's procedure: To diagnose cytomegalovirus status from the catalog of TCR beta chain sequences, a statistical classification framework was built. What TCRdb holds here is the immuneACCESS table cut down to in-frame rearrangements. Part of the clones is not present; checked against another copy, under half of the missing clones reflect an unresolved V gene, and the others are unexplained. The DNA was the basis for D and trimming; V, J and clone size are from that table. The sample table records some 350,000 clones; roughly 90% of these occur just once. 0.95% to 1.5% of the sample rests with the top ten. CDR1 and CDR2 are drawn from the germline V gene (reference sequence): MNHEY, SMNVEV. The CDR3 runs 16 residues from the cysteine to the phenylalanine. Only the CDR3 DNA stays, 48 bases, in frame from base 1. Unmatched junction bases come to 6, with V trimmed by 5 bases and J by 1 base.

Turning to this clone: Its binding antigen is unknown. Base qualities are not at hand, and no much larger clone is one base apart.

The donors belonged to the validation cohort of around 130 subjects, which was separate from the roughly 700-subject first cohort. This receptor was identified in a woman in her twenties or thirties in good health and CMV-seropositive. Recombination joined TRBV27 with TRBJ2-2; the central 8 bases match TRBD1. Sequencing input: PBMCs. The DNA reads TGTGCCAGCAGTACCGTCGGACAGGGGAACACCGGGGAGCTGTTTTTT. Its product reads: CASSTVGQGNTGELFF.